This T cell receptor (beta chain) is drawn from a study of blood T cells in healthy people across ages. Germline V lookup: CDR1 MNHEY, CDR2 SVGAGI. V was shortened by 5 bases and J by 3 bases, with 14 bases between the two germline ends. This CDR3 has 14 residues. Then a second PCR, running roughly 7 to 11 cycles, was carried out with a sample-barcoded 5' primer and a J-beta primer mix. TCRdb analysed the 5' RACE reads with MiXCR anew, one entry per CDR3 protein. Of hundreds of thousands of distinct CDR3 sequences in the sample, 55% to 65% were seen once. The sample holds one count of this clonotype. This chain joins TRBV6-5 and TRBJ2-7; D may be TRBD1 or TRBD2 (5 bases each). This TCR came from a man in his thirties or forties in good health. The sample comprised blood. In nucleotides, the CDR3 is TGTGCCAGCAGTGGGGGACCTCCCAGCTACGAGCAGTACTTC. It yields the protein CASSGGPPSYEQYF.